The 21 T cell receptor beta chains reported below all come from one sample, sequenced in a study of cytomegalovirus exposure and HLA in healthy donors. PCR amplification relied on 60 Vbeta primers (plus 13 Jbeta primers). Profiling relied on immunoSEQ multiplex PCR, and the TCRdb table lists in-frame clones only, not all of them. The sample's table shows approximately 92,000 clones. The sequenced sample consisted of PBMCs. The receptors here all came from a woman aged 25-40 years in good health and CMV-seronegative.

Note on this clone: The sample holds other DNA sequences that translate to the same CDR3. This chain links TRBV7-3 with TRBJ2-2, with TRBD2 as a possible D gene (5 bases). Per the germline V gene, CDR1 is SGHTA and CDR2 is FQGTGA. V gave up 2 bases and J gave up 5 bases, with 9 bases separating them. The CDR3 is 14 residues long. As DNA, the CDR3 is TGTGCCAGCAGCTTAGTAGGAGGAACCGGGGAGCTGTTTTTT. It specifies CASSLVGGTGELFF.

The chain recombines TRBV10-1 with TRBJ2-7, with 10 bases that match TRBD2. CDR1 and CDR2 (germline): WNHNN, SYGVQD (reference sequence). After removal of 8 bases from V and 3 bases from J, the junction contained 1 base not matched to a gene. This CDR3 comprises 12 residues. The CDR3 DNA follows: TGCGCCAGCGGGACTAGCGTCTACGAGCAGTACTTC. This gives the protein CASGTSVYEQYF.

In DNA form, the CDR3 reads TGTGCCAGCAGCTTAGGAGGGCCGCGCGGGACCTTC. As protein: CASSLGGPRGTF. This sequence joins TRBV7-9 and TRBJ1-2, with D uncertain. This CDR3 has 12 residues. CDR1 and CDR2 from the germline V gene are SEHNR and FQNEAQ (reference sequence). The V end lost 1 base, the J end lost 14 bases, and 14 bases lay between the germline ends.

This chain links TRBV7-9 with TRBJ1-1; 11 nucleotides match TRBD1. The CDR3 is made up of 14 amino acids. The germline CDR1 and CDR2 sequences are SEHNR and FQNEAQ (reference sequence). V trimming: 8 bases; J trimming: 9 bases; junction bases outside the gene matches: 11. The CDR3 region has the DNA TGTGCCAGCTGGGGGGACAGGGGGATTCGGAAAGCTTTCTTT. Translation gives CASWGDRGIRKAFF.

The V gene is TRBV6-6, the J gene TRBJ1-6; 8 bases fit TRBD1. This CDR3 is 15 amino acids long. Losses at the gene ends were 1 base for V and 6 bases for J; bases not matched to a gene: 2. CDR1 and CDR2 (germline): MNHNY, SVGAGI (reference sequence). The CDR3 sequence is CASSYFDRGNSPLHF. The CDR3 nucleotides read TGTGCCAGCAGTTACTTCGACAGGGGTAATTCACCCCTCCACTTT.

The V gene is TRBV6-1, the J gene TRBJ2-5; D perhaps matches TRBD1 (6 bases). Germline CDR1 MNHNS, CDR2 SASEGT. The V end was cut by 5 bases, the J end by 4 bases, with 17 bases between. There are 15 residues in the CDR3. The CDR3 nucleotides read TGTGCCAGCAGTATAGGGACAATGAGGGGAGAGACCCAGTACTTC. Protein sequence: CASSIGTMRGETQYF.

The chain has TRBV5-6 and TRBJ1-6, with 7 bases fitting TRBD1. CDR3 length: 15 residues. Germline assignment: CDR1 SGHDT and CDR2 YYEEEE. V trimming: 2 bases; J trimming: 8 bases; junction bases outside the gene matches: 7. CDR3 sequence (DNA): TGTGCCAGCAGCTTTACGGACAGGACCCATTCACCCCTCCACTTT. It is translated as CASSFTDRTHSPLHF. The variable domain in full, with the rest retrieved from reference TRBV5-6 and TRBJ1-6, is DAGVTQSPTHLIKTRGQQVTLRCSPKSGHDTVSWYQQALGQGPQFIFQYYEEEERQRGNFPDRFSGHQFPNYSSELNVNALLLGDSALYLCASSFTDRTHSPLHFGNGTRLTVT.

The rearrangement links TRBV7-9 to TRBJ1-1, with a tentative D call TRBD1 (6 bases). CDR1 is SEHNR and CDR2 is FQNEAQ in the germline V gene (reference sequence). With 6 bases removed from V and 0 bases from J, the gap between germline ends came to 11 bases. The CDR3 is 14 amino acids. CDR3: CASSPRQVNTEAFF. CDR3 nucleotides: TGTGCCAGCAGTCCCCGACAGGTGAACACTGAAGCTTTCTTT.

The genes are TRBV19 and TRBJ2-3, with D tentatively TRBD1 (6 bases). This CDR3 is 16 amino acids long. CDR1 LNHDA and CDR2 SQIVND come from the germline V gene (reference sequence). V was clipped by 3 bases and J by 2 bases, with 15 bases between them. The DNA of the CDR3 is TGTGCCAGTAGTATCTACCGGGACACATACACAGATACGCAGTATTTT. This encodes CASSIYRDTYTDTQYF.

V usage is TRBV5-6 and J usage is TRBJ2-2; 13 positions match TRBD2. CDR3 length equals 16 residues. Losses at the gene ends were 5 bases for V and 8 bases for J; bases not matched to a gene: 9. The germline gives CDR1 SGHDT, CDR2 YYEEEE. The CDR3 loop is CASSLALAGGPGELFF. The CDR3 coding sequence is TGTGCCAGCAGTCTTGCACTAGCGGGGGGGCCGGGGGAGCTGTTTTTT.

This chain connects TRBV5-6 to TRBJ2-2; possibly TRBD1 for D (6 bases). CDR3 length: 15 residues. In germline, CDR1 is SGHDT, CDR2 YYEEEE. Trimming removed 5 bases from V and 1 base from J, with 12 bases in between. As DNA, the CDR3 is TGTGCCAGCAGATCAGGGGCATGGAACACCGGGGAGCTGTTTTTT. Amino acid sequence: CASRSGAWNTGELFF.

The chain joins TRBV6-5 to TRBJ2-3, with D possibly matching TRBD2 (6 bases). V was cut by 0 bases and J by 2 bases, with 9 bases left in between. Germline V gene lookup returns CDR1 MNHEY and CDR2 SVGAGI. This CDR3 is built from 15 residues. The CDR3, as DNA: TGTGCCAGCAGTTACTCGGGGACTTTCACAGATACGCAGTATTTT. It codes for CASSYSGTFTDTQYF.

The rearrangement links TRBV30 to TRBJ1-6; no firm D call. The V end lost 3 bases, the J end lost 6 bases, and 15 bases lay between the germline ends. The CDR3 consists of 15 residues. Germline values: CDR1 GTSNPN, CDR2 SVGIG (reference sequence). CDR3 bases: TGTGCCTGGAGGACTCTTGATAGTCTTAATTCACCCCTCCACTTT. The encoded protein is CAWRTLDSLNSPLHF.

The rearrangement joins TRBV5-5 to TRBJ2-2, with TRBD1 matching 8 bases. In germline, CDR1 is SGHKS, CDR2 YYEKEE (reference sequence). V dropped 4 bases and J dropped 2; count of bases not matched to a gene: 1. The CDR3 sequence is 14 residues long. Here the CDR3 DNA reads TGTGCCAGCAGCGGACAGGGAAACACCGGGGAGCTGTTTTTT. This encodes CASSGQGNTGELFF.

The chain employs TRBV5-1 and TRBJ1-4; D gene unclear. The CDR3 has 17 amino acids. V lost 3 bases and J 0 bases, leaving 15 bases between the germline ends. In germline, CDR1 is SGHRS, CDR2 YFSETQ. As DNA, the CDR3 is TGCGCCAGCAGCTGGCCGATGGAGGAGGCAACTAATGAAAAACTGTTTTTT. This sequence encodes CASSWPMEEATNEKLFF.

DNA of the CDR3: TGTGCCAGCAGCCAATCAGGTATCTACACTGAAGCTTTCTTT. Translation gives CASSQSGIYTEAFF. The chain combines TRBV14 with TRBJ1-1, with no clear D. The CDR3 is 14 residues long. Germline loops: CDR1 SGHDN, CDR2 FVKESK. The germline V and J ends were trimmed by 2 bases and 3 bases, with 10 bases remaining between them.

The chain combines TRBV7-3 with TRBJ2-5, with TRBD1 matching over 9 bases. There are 16 residues in the CDR3. V shed 5 bases, J shed 4 bases, and the junction held 11 bases outside the gene matches. CDR1 is SGHTA, CDR2 FQGTGA, per germline. CDR3 coding DNA: TGTGCCAGCAGCCCGGCCGGGACAGGGACTGGAGAGACCCAGTACTTC. This encodes CASSPAGTGTGETQYF.

The V call is TRBV30, the J call TRBJ1-2, with D unclear. The CDR3 consists of 10 residues. The V end was cut by 5 bases, the J end by 2 bases, with 3 bases between. The germline CDR1 and CDR2 sequences are GTSNPN and SVGIG (reference sequence). CDR3 sequence: CAWANYGYTF. DNA for the CDR3: TGTGCCTGGGCGAACTATGGCTACACCTTC.

The V gene is TRBV10-1, the J gene TRBJ1-2; D is uncertain. The CDR3 is 14 amino acids. The germline V gene has CDR1 WNHNN and CDR2 SYGVQD (reference sequence). V lost 6 bases to trimming and J lost 4 bases, with 15 bases between them. This CDR3 reads CASRRIEQTYGYTF. Here the CDR3 DNA reads TGCGCCAGCAGGAGAATAGAACAGACCTATGGCTACACCTTC.

The chain links TRBV28 to TRBJ1-2; a possible D gene is TRBD1 (6 bases). Between the trimmed V and J ends, which lost 5 bases and 4 bases, there was a span of 8 bases. Germline V CDR1 and CDR2: MDHEN, SYDVKM. The CDR3 runs to 12 residues. CDR3 sequence reads: CASSADSYGYTF. The CDR3 DNA sequence: TGTGCCAGCAGTGCGGACAGCTATGGCTACACCTTC.

The chain couples TRBV15 to TRBJ2-1; D uncertain. The V end was cut by 3 bases, the J end by 7 bases, with 10 bases between. The germline gives CDR1 LNHNV, CDR2 YYDKDF (reference sequence). This CDR3 has 13 residues. The chain's CDR3 is CATSRSLWNEQFF. For the CDR3, the DNA is TGTGCCACCAGCAGGTCACTCTGGAATGAGCAGTTCTTC.